The 12 T cell receptor beta chains in this list originate from one sample, sequenced in a study of cytomegalovirus exposure and HLA in healthy donors. Assay used: immunoSEQ multiplex PCR; TCRdb lists only in-frame clones, some missing. The sample lists over 250,000 clones; 65% to 90% were seen once. The material sequenced was PBMCs. Receptors originate from a woman aged 18-29 years in good health and CMV-seronegative.

This chain links TRBV11-3 with TRBJ2-7; TRBD2 is a possible D gene (5 bases). Per germline, CDR1 SGHNT and CDR2 YENEEA. The CDR3 is 14 amino acids. The germline V and J ends were trimmed by 6 bases and 0 bases, with 12 bases remaining between them. The DNA for the CDR3 is TGTGCCAGCAGGAGGGAGAGCGGCTCCTACGAGCAGTACTTC. Its protein product is CASRRESGSYEQYF.

The gene calls are TRBV7-3 and TRBJ2-2; TRBD1 matches at 9 bases. V shed 4 bases, J shed 5 bases, and the junction held 5 bases outside the gene matches. The CDR3 sequence is 15 residues long. Germline V gene lookup returns CDR1 SGHTA and CDR2 FQGTGA. The CDR3 sequence is CASSSTGGRTGELFF. CDR3 DNA: TGTGCCAGCAGCTCGACAGGGGGTCGGACCGGGGAGCTGTTTTTT.

The chain carries TRBV10-3 and TRBJ1-2, with 7 bases matching TRBD1. Germline V gene data show CDR1 as ENHRY and CDR2 as SYGVKD. CDR3 length: 15 residues. V gave up 5 bases and J gave up 2 bases; unmatched junction bases: 8. The CDR3 spells CAISPGTADNYGYTF. The CDR3 nucleotides read TGTGCCATCAGTCCCGGGACAGCCGACAACTATGGCTACACCTTC.

CDR3 in amino acids: CASTTPSGSSYNEQFF. The DNA of the CDR3 is TGCGCCAGCACCACCCCTAGCGGGAGCTCCTACAATGAGCAGTTCTTC. The V call is TRBV4-1, the J call TRBJ2-1, with 10 positions matching TRBD2. Germline CDR1 MGHRA, CDR2 YSYEKL. V lost 7 bases to trimming and J lost 0 bases; unmatched junction nucleotides: 6. The length of the CDR3 is 16 residues.

The chain links TRBV25-1 to TRBJ2-5; tentatively, D is TRBD1 (6 bases). CDR1 and CDR2 (germline): MGHDK, SYGVNS. Trimming pared 1 base from V and 0 bases from J, leaving 12 bases between. The CDR3 extends over 16 amino acids. The CDR3 nucleotides read TGTGCCAGCAGTGAATTGTCAGGGGTCGACCAAGAGACCCAGTACTTC. Translation gives CASSELSGVDQETQYF. The full variable domain, with the rest looked up from reference TRBV25-1 and TRBJ2-5, is EADIYQTPRYLVIGTGKKITLECSQTMGHDKMYWYQQDPGMELHLIHYSYGVNSTEKGDLSSESTVSRIRTEHFPLTLESARPSHTSQYLCASSELSGVDQETQYFGPGTRLLVL.

The chain couples TRBV29-1 to TRBJ1-2, with 9 bases that match TRBD1. The CDR3 has 14 residues. Germline trimming cut 4 bases from V and 3 bases from J; bases unmatched to any gene: 6. The germline V gene has CDR1 SQVTM and CDR2 ANQGSEA. CDR3 sequence (DNA): TGCAGCGTTGGCCGGGACAGGGACGACTATGGCTACACCTTC. Protein product: CSVGRDRDDYGYTF.

This clone was seen once. The CDR3 DNA reads TGCGCCAGCAGCCAAGATCCTCCTTACAGGCCAGATACGCAGTATTTT. Translating it yields CASSQDPPYRPDTQYF. This chain connects TRBV4-3 to TRBJ2-3; TRBD1 might be the D (5 bases). The V and J ends lost 0 bases and 4 bases respectively, with 14 bases between them. CDR1 and CDR2 from the germline V gene are LGHNA and YSLEER. There are 16 residues in the CDR3.

The chain combines TRBV5-4 with TRBJ2-7, with 10 bases lining up with TRBD1. V shed 3 bases and J 9 bases; nucleotides not matched to a gene: 9. The CDR3 loop spans 14 amino acids. In germline, CDR1 is SGHNT, CDR2 YYREEE (reference sequence). DNA of the CDR3: TGTGCCAGCAGCTCTAGGGACAGGGGATCAGGGCAGTACTTC. Amino acid sequence: CASSSRDRGSGQYF. Variable domain in full (rest from reference TRBV5-4 and TRBJ2-7): ETGVTQSPTHLIKTRGQQVTLRCSSQSGHNTVSWYQQALGQGPQFIFQYYREEENGRGNFPPRFSGLQFPNYSSELNVNALELDDSALYLCASSSRDRGSGQYFGPGTRLTVT.

The chain couples TRBV30 to TRBJ2-7, with 8 bases that match TRBD1. V shed 3 bases, J shed 2 bases, and the junction held 3 bases outside the gene matches. The CDR3 runs 13 residues. Germline lookup yields CDR1 GTSNPN and CDR2 SVGIG (reference sequence). CDR3 sequence: CAWRETGAYEQYF. In DNA form, the CDR3 reads TGTGCCTGGAGGGAGACAGGGGCCTACGAGCAGTACTTC.

The chain has TRBV10-2 and TRBJ2-7; TRBD2 might be the D (5 bases). Germline CDR1 is WSHSY and CDR2 is SAAADI. V was cut by 6 bases and J by 0 bases, with 15 bases left in between. This CDR3 is built from 15 residues. The CDR3 loop is CASSGLEAYSYEQYF. The CDR3 DNA is TGCGCCAGCAGCGGCCTGGAGGCTTACTCCTACGAGCAGTACTTC.

Only one count was recorded for this clone. The gene calls are TRBV2 and TRBJ2-7; 10 positions agree with TRBD2. With 6 bases clipped from V and 0 bases from J, the junction kept 11 bases outside the gene matches. The CDR3 length is 17 residues. The germline gives CDR1 SNHLY, CDR2 FYNNEI. CDR3 in DNA: TGTGCCAGCAGCCCCGGGGGGGAGCGGGGGGGCTCCTACGAGCAGTACTTC. Translating it yields CASSPGGERGGSYEQYF. The full variable domain, in which reference TRBV2 and TRBJ2-7 provide the parts outside the CDR3, is EPEVTQTPSHQVTQMGQEVILRCVPISNHLYFYWYRQILGQKVEFLVSFYNNEISEKSEIFDDQFSVERPDGSNFTLKIRSTKLEDSAMYFCASSPGGERGGSYEQYFGPGTRLTVT.

The chain links TRBV7-3 to TRBJ1-1, with a tentative D call TRBD1 (6 bases). Germline V gene lookup returns CDR1 SGHTA and CDR2 FQGTGA. CDR3 length: 12 amino acids. Trimming removed 4 bases at V and 7 bases at J, with 10 bases between. Written as DNA, the CDR3 is TGTGCCAGCAGCTCCGGACAGAATGAAGCTTTCTTT. Translation: CASSSGQNEAFF.